The 21 T cell receptor beta chains reported below all come from one sample, sequenced in a study of cytomegalovirus exposure and HLA in healthy donors. The study ran its PCR with 60 Vbeta and 13 Jbeta primers. The method was immunoSEQ multiplex PCR; TCRdb's version includes in-frame clones alone and lacks a portion of them. The table records 150,000 to 200,000 clones, 80% of them present only once. Sequencing was done on a sample of PBMCs. These receptor sequences come from a man aged 18 to 35 in good health and CMV-seropositive.

This clone has only a few counts. The chain carries TRBV6-5 and TRBJ2-3; TRBD2 aligns across 7 bases. CDR1 is MNHEY, CDR2 SVGAGI, per germline. The CDR3 has 14 amino acids. Trimming took 7 bases from V and 0 from J; bases not matched to a gene: 4. The CDR3 reads CASTAGPSTDTQYF. The DNA for the CDR3 is TGTGCCAGCACAGCGGGACCTAGCACAGATACGCAGTATTTT.

The chain joins TRBV27 to TRBJ1-1; D remains ambiguous. The CDR3 has 13 amino acids. Germline lookup yields CDR1 MNHEY and CDR2 SMNVEV (reference sequence). V was cut by 6 bases and J by 5 bases, with 13 bases left in between. The CDR3 loop reads CASSPDGRTEAFF. CDR3 coding DNA: TGTGCCAGCAGCCCGGATGGGCGAACTGAAGCTTTCTTT.

V is TRBV5-6 and J is TRBJ1-3; TRBD1 agrees at 10 bases. With 0 bases clipped from V and 9 bases from J, the junction kept 0 bases outside the gene matches. This CDR3 is 13 amino acids long. CDR1 is SGHDT, CDR2 YYEEEE, per germline. The CDR3 is CASSLGTGGTIYF. DNA for the CDR3: TGTGCCAGCAGCTTGGGGACAGGGGGCACCATATATTTT. The variable domain in full, completed from reference TRBV5-6 and TRBJ1-3, reads DAGVTQSPTHLIKTRGQQVTLRCSPKSGHDTVSWYQQALGQGPQFIFQYYEEEERQRGNFPDRFSGHQFPNYSSELNVNALLLGDSALYLCASSLGTGGTIYFGEGSWLTVV.

The chain has TRBV19 and TRBJ2-3; 7 bases map to TRBD1. The CDR3 is 15 amino acids. Trimming took 6 bases from V and 0 from J; bases not matched to a gene: 6. Germline CDR1 reads LNHDA; CDR2 reads SQIVND (reference sequence). The DNA of the CDR3 is TGTGCCAGTAGCAGGGACAGTTCTAGCACAGATACGCAGTATTTT. It translates to CASSRDSSSTDTQYF.

The chain joins TRBV7-2 to TRBJ2-3; 7 bases agree with TRBD2. Trimming took 1 base from V and 4 from J; bases not matched to a gene: 5. Germline lookup yields CDR1 SGHTA and CDR2 FQGNSA. The CDR3 contains 15 residues. CDR3 coding DNA: TGTGCCAGCAGCTTAGGCGGGAGTCGGTCAGATACGCAGTATTTT. Protein: CASSLGGSRSDTQYF.

The chain recombines TRBV5-1 with TRBJ1-1; D remains unclear. Per the germline V gene, CDR1 is SGHRS and CDR2 is YFSETQ. Trimming shortened V by 6 bases and J by 0 bases, and 15 bases separated the two germline ends. The CDR3 contains 15 residues. CDR3 amino acids: CASTNWGELNTEAFF. The CDR3 nucleotides read TGCGCCAGCACCAATTGGGGAGAATTGAACACTGAAGCTTTCTTT.

The chain couples TRBV6-1 to TRBJ1-5, with D possibly being TRBD1 (6 bases). The germline V gene encodes CDR1 MNHNS and CDR2 SASEGT. The CDR3 runs 13 residues. V dropped 7 bases and J dropped 6 bases, with 13 bases sitting between them. The CDR3 DNA sequence: TGTGCCAGCACAGAGGTAGGGGGTCAGCCCCAGCATTTT. The encoded protein is CASTEVGGQPQHF.

The V and J genes are TRBV7-3 and TRBJ1-5, with 7 bases matching TRBD1. V shed 5 bases, J shed 0 bases, and the junction held 16 bases outside the gene matches. This CDR3 is built from 19 residues. The V gene's germline CDR1 is SGHTA and CDR2 FQGTGA. CDR3 residues: CASSLTLHRGCYSNQPQHF. CDR3 coding DNA: TGTGCCAGCAGCCTGACTTTACACAGGGGCTGCTATAGCAATCAGCCCCAGCATTTT.

J is TRBJ2-7 and V is TRBV7-6; TRBD1 might be the D (5 bases). Germline V gene lookup returns CDR1 SGHVS and CDR2 FNYEAQ. V was trimmed by 5 bases and J by 0 bases, leaving 11 bases between them. The CDR3 loop spans 14 amino acids. The CDR3 DNA follows: TGTGCCAGCAGCCCCAGGGTCGACTCCTACGAGCAGTACTTC. It translates to CASSPRVDSYEQYF.

The chain recombines TRBV5-6 with TRBJ1-4; TRBD1 matches at 8 bases. The V segment lost 4 bases and the J segment 4 bases; nucleotides outside the gene matches: 6. In germline, CDR1 is SGHDT, CDR2 YYEEEE. This CDR3 contains 15 residues. The CDR3 loop reads CASSHWTGYNEKLFF. CDR3 DNA sequence: TGTGCCAGCAGCCATTGGACAGGGTATAATGAAAAACTGTTTTTT. The entire variable domain, with the rest obtained from reference TRBV5-6 and TRBJ1-4, is as follows: DAGVTQSPTHLIKTRGQQVTLRCSPKSGHDTVSWYQQALGQGPQFIFQYYEEEERQRGNFPDRFSGHQFPNYSSELNVNALLLGDSALYLCASSHWTGYNEKLFFGSGTQLSVL.

This chain uses TRBV18 with TRBJ2-5; unclear D gene. Trimming left V 6 bases short and J 2 bases short, with 10 bases between. This CDR3 spans 13 amino acids. The V gene's germline CDR1 is KGHSH and CDR2 LQKENI. In DNA form, the CDR3 reads TGTGCCAGCTCCCGCCGAACTCAAGAGACCCAGTACTTC. Translation: CASSRRTQETQYF.

This clone occurred a few times. This CDR3 reads CASSFVYLTYNEQFF. CDR3 bases: TGTGCCAGCAGTTTCGTGTATCTAACCTACAATGAGCAGTTCTTC. This sequence joins TRBV27 and TRBJ2-1, with no clear D. Trimming left V 3 bases short and J 2 bases short, with 11 bases between. The germline CDR1 and CDR2 sequences are MNHEY and SMNVEV (reference sequence). The CDR3 runs 15 residues.

The chain has TRBV7-9 and TRBJ2-7; D is possibly TRBD1 (5 bases). The CDR3 has 14 residues. V shed 2 bases and J shed 1 base, with 9 bases lying between them. Per germline, CDR1 SEHNR and CDR2 FQNEAQ (reference sequence). The chain's CDR3 is CASSLSAGSYEQYF. In DNA form, the CDR3 reads TGTGCCAGCAGCTTATCGGCAGGGTCCTACGAGCAGTACTTC.

The V and J genes are TRBV4-2 and TRBJ2-3, with a possible D match to TRBD2 (7 bases). The V end was cut by 2 bases, the J end by 6 bases, with 18 bases between. From germline, CDR1 is LGHNA and CDR2 YNFKEQ. This CDR3 comprises 16 residues. Here the CDR3 reads CASSQLVGGPYDTQYF. CDR3 sequence (DNA): TGTGCCAGCAGCCAACTAGTGGGGGGGCCCTACGATACGCAGTATTTT.

This chain connects TRBV2 to TRBJ2-5; possible D gene TRBD2, 5 bases. The ends were cut back, 4 bases at V and 2 bases at J, with 8 bases in the middle. This CDR3 is 13 amino acids long. From germline, CDR1 is SNHLY and CDR2 FYNNEI. The CDR3 loop reads CASSGRTQETQYF. CDR3 nucleotides: TGTGCCAGCAGTGGCAGGACTCAAGAGACCCAGTACTTC.

The sample holds a few counts of this clone. The rearrangement uses TRBV28 and TRBJ1-1; 7 bases line up with TRBD1. Germline lookup yields CDR1 MDHEN and CDR2 SYDVKM. This CDR3 is 15 amino acids long. The V and J ends lost 4 bases and 0 bases, in that order; junction bases with no gene match: 5. The CDR3 sequence is CASSSRGDMNTEAFF. In nucleotides, the CDR3 is TGTGCCAGCAGTTCCAGGGGGGACATGAACACTGAAGCTTTCTTT.

This clone was seen a single time. The chain carries TRBV14 and TRBJ2-7; 7 nucleotides agree with TRBD1. The CDR3 is 15 amino acids. Germline-derived CDR1 and CDR2 are SGHDN and FVKESK. Germline trimming cut 5 bases from V and 2 bases from J; bases unmatched to any gene: 9. CDR3 nucleotide sequence: TGTGCCAGCAGCTTCTCCCGGGACAGCCCCTACGAGCAGTACTTC. It translates to CASSFSRDSPYEQYF.

The chain joins TRBV5-6 to TRBJ1-1; no firm D call. Germline CDR1 and CDR2: SGHDT and YYEEEE. CDR3 size: 15 residues. Trimming took 0 bases from V and 1 from J, leaving 10 bases between them. The CDR3 sequence: CASSLGGIGNTEAFF. The CDR3 region has the DNA TGTGCCAGCAGCTTGGGAGGGATTGGGAACACTGAAGCTTTCTTT. Full variable domain (outside the CDR3, taken from reference TRBV5-6 and TRBJ1-1): DAGVTQSPTHLIKTRGQQVTLRCSPKSGHDTVSWYQQALGQGPQFIFQYYEEEERQRGNFPDRFSGHQFPNYSSELNVNALLLGDSALYLCASSLGGIGNTEAFFGQGTRLTVV.

The chain combines TRBV27 with TRBJ2-7, with TRBD1 matching 7 bases. Trimming removed 5 bases from V and 9 bases from J; junction bases left unmatched: 13. The CDR3 extends over 14 amino acids. Per the germline V gene, CDR1 is MNHEY and CDR2 is SMNVEV (reference sequence). The CDR3 DNA sequence: TGTGCCAGCAGTCCGGGGACAGCGCAGGGGGTGCAGTACTTC. It codes for CASSPGTAQGVQYF.

Details on this clone: This CDR3 is missing its conserved last phenylalanine or tryptophan, likely due to a read error. The V gene is TRBV6-1, the J gene TRBJ1-6; the D gene is possibly TRBD1 (5 bases). Trimming cost V 11 bases and J 10 bases, with 21 bases left between them. This CDR3 region has 14 residues. Looked up from germline, CDR1 is MNHNS and CDR2 is SASEGT. This chain's CDR3 is CAGGAGALGSPLHL. CDR3 coding DNA: TGTGCCGGCGGGGCAGGCGCTTTGGGGTCACCCCTCCACCTT.

This clone turned up a few times. The V gene is TRBV7-2, the J gene TRBJ1-1, with D perhaps matching TRBD1 (6 bases). The CDR3 consists of 11 residues. CDR1 is SGHTA and CDR2 is FQGNSA in the germline V gene. V was trimmed by 5 bases and J by 11 bases, leaving 12 bases between them. The CDR3 region has the DNA TGTGCCAGCAGCCTCTACAGGGAGGCTTTCTTT. It is translated as CASSLYREAFF.